This TCR beta chain was retrieved from a study of T cells in Graves' hyperthyroidism and ophthalmopathy. Study-wide results and caveats: Most thyroid clonotypes expanded above 0.001 appeared in blood too.

Patients aged 18 to 65 had newly diagnosed hyperthyroidism that had lasted under 2 months. Regions amplified from RNA transcripts were the TCR beta CDR3 regions. The TCR CDR3 was amplified in a first-round RT-PCR using the HTBI primer set. TCRdb re-called the multiplex PCR reads through MiXCR, storing one row per CDR3 protein. This sample carries 450,000 to 600,000 distinct CDR3 sequences, 13% to 15% of them seen once, and the ten largest clones take about 15%. Trimming took off 2 bases at V and 4 bases at J, with 18 bases between the two ends. This CDR3 spans 18 amino acids. CDR1 is MNHEY and CDR2 is SVGAGI in the germline V gene. This clonotype appeared a single time. No antigen is known for it.

Material for sequencing was blood. This receptor was taken from a woman aged 40 to 55 with Graves' hyperthyroidism. The gene calls are TRBV6-5 and TRBJ2-6, with D possibly being TRBD1 or TRBD2 (5 bases each). In DNA, the CDR3 is TGTGCCAGCAGTTACGGTAACGTGGGGACGGGAGGGGCCAACGTCCTGACTTTC. This encodes CASSYGNVGTGGANVLTF.